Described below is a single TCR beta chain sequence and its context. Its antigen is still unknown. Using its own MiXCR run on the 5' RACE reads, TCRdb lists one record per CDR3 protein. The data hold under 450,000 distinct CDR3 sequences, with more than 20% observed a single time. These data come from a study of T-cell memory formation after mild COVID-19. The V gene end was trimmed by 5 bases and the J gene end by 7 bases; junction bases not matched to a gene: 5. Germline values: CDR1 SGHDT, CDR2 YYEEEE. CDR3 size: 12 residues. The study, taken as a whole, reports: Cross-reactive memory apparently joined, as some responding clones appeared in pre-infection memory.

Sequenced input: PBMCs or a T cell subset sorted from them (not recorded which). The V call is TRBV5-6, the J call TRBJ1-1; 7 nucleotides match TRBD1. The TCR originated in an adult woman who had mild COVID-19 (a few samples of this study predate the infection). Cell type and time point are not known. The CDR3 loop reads CASRLRQGEAFF. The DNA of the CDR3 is TGTGCCAGCAGATTACGACAGGGTGAAGCTTTCTTT. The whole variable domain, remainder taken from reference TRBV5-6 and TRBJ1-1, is DAGVTQSPTHLIKTRGQQVTLRCSPKSGHDTVSWYQQALGQGPQFIFQYYEEEERQRGNFPDRFSGHQFPNYSSELNVNALLLGDSALYLCASRLRQGEAFFGQGTRLTVV.